This T cell receptor (beta chain) was profiled in a study of CD8 T cells in Susac syndrome. The V end was cut by 3 bases, the J end by 9 bases, with 7 bases between. The CDR3 spans 11 residues. CDR1 and CDR2 (germline): SGHRS, YFSETQ. Random hexamers primed reverse transcription of about 0.5 to 1 ug RNA. Each CDR3 protein gets one entry after TCRdb re-called the immunoSEQ multiplex PCR reads with MiXCR. The sample yields about 150,000 distinct CDR3 sequences, 95% to 96% seen once. V gene TRBV5-1 combines with J gene TRBJ2-1; tentatively, D is TRBD1 or TRBD2 (5 bases each). The TCR comes from a human donor with multiple sclerosis. Sequenced: CD8+ T cells from PBMCs. The CDR3 sequence is CASSWGIEQFF. As DNA, the CDR3 is TGCGCCAGCAGCTGGGGGATTGAGCAGTTCTTC.